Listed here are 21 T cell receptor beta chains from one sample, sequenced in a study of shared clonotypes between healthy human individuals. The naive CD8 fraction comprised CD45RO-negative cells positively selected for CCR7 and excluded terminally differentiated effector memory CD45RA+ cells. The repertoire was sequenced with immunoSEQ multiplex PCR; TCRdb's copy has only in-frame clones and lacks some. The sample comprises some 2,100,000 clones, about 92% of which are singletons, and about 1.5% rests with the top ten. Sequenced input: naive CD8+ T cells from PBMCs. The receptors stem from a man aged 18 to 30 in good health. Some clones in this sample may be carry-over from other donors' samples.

The chain's CDR3 is CASSSGAFFAGELFF. The CDR3 DNA reads TGTGCCAGCAGCTCGGGGGCCTTCTTTGCCGGGGAGCTGTTTTTT. The gene calls are TRBV5-6 and TRBJ2-2; D possibly matches TRBD1 or TRBD2 (6 bases each). The CDR3 sequence is 15 residues long. With 3 bases removed from V and 6 bases from J, the gap between germline ends came to 15 bases. The germline V gene has CDR1 SGHDT and CDR2 YYEEEE.

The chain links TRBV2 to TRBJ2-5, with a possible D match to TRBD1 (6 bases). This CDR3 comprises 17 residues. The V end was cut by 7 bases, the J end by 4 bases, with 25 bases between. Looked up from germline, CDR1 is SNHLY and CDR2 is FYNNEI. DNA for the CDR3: TGTGCCAGCACCGCCGAGAGGGACACCATCCTCGCAGAGACCCAGTACTTC. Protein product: CASTAERDTILAETQYF.

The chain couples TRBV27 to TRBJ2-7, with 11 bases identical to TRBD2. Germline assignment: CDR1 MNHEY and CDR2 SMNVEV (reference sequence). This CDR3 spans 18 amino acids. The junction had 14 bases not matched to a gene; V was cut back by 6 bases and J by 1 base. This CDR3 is CASRRTSGLGSLSYEQYF. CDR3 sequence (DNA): TGTGCCAGCAGGAGGACTAGCGGGTTGGGGAGTTTATCCTACGAGCAGTACTTC.

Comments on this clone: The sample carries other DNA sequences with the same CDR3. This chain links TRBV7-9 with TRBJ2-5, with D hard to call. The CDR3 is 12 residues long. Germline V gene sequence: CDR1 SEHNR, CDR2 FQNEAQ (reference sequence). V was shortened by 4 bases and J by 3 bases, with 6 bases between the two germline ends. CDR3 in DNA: TGTGCCAGCAGCTCTCTGGAAGAGACCCAGTACTTC. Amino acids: CASSSLEETQYF.

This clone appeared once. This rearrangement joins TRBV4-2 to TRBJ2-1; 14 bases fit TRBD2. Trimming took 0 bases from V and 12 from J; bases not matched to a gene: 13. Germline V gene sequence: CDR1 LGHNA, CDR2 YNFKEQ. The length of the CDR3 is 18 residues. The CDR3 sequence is CASSQDSLRLAGGGVQFF. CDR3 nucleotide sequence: TGTGCCAGCAGCCAAGATTCTTTGAGACTAGCGGGAGGGGGGGTGCAGTTCTTC.

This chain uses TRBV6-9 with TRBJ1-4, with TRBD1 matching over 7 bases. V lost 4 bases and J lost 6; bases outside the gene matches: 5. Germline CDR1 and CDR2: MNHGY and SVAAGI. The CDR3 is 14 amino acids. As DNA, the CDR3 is TGTGCCAGCAGTTCCGAGGGACAGTATGAAAAACTGTTTTTT. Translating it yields CASSSEGQYEKLFF.

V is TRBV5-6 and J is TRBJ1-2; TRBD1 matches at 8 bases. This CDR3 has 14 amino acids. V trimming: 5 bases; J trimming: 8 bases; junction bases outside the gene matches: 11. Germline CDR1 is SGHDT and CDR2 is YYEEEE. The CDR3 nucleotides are TGTGCCAGCAGGCCCGGGACAGGCTTGGTAGGCTACACCTTC. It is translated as CASRPGTGLVGYTF.

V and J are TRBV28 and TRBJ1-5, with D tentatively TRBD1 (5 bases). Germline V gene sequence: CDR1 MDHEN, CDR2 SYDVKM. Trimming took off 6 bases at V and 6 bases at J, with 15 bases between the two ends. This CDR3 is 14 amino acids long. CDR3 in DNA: TGTGCCAGCAGGCCGAATTTCGGGGCTCAGCCCCAGCATTTT. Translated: CASRPNFGAQPQHF.

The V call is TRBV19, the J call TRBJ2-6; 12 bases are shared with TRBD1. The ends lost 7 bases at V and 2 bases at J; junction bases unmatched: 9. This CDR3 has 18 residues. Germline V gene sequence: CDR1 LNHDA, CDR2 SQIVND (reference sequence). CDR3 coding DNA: TGTGCCAGTACCCGGGACAGGGGGCTGATGGCTGGGGCCAACGTCCTGACTTTC. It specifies CASTRDRGLMAGANVLTF.

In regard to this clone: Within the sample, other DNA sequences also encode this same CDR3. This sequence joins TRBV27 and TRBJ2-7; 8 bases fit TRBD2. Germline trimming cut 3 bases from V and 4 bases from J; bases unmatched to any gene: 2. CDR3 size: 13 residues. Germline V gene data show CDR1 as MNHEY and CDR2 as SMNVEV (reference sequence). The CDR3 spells CASSFGLAYEQYF. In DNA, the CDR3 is TGTGCCAGCAGTTTCGGACTAGCTTACGAGCAGTACTTC.

The CDR3 here is CASSLLGRTEAFF. DNA for the CDR3: TGTGCCAGCAGCTTACTGGGACGGACTGAAGCTTTCTTT. V gene TRBV11-2 combines with J gene TRBJ1-1; TRBD1 might be the D (5 bases). The germline CDR1 and CDR2 sequences are SGHAT and FQNNGV. The length of the CDR3 is 13 residues. Trimming cost V 2 bases and J 5 bases, with 9 bases left between them.

The CDR3 here is CASSQEGTSAYEQYF. For the CDR3, the DNA is TGCGCCAGCAGCCAAGAGGGGACTAGCGCCTACGAGCAGTACTTC. This rearrangement joins TRBV4-3 to TRBJ2-7; TRBD2 agrees at 10 bases. CDR1 is LGHNA, CDR2 YSLEER, per germline. The CDR3 loop spans 15 amino acids. The V gene end was trimmed by 0 bases and the J gene end by 2 bases; junction bases not matched to a gene: 1.

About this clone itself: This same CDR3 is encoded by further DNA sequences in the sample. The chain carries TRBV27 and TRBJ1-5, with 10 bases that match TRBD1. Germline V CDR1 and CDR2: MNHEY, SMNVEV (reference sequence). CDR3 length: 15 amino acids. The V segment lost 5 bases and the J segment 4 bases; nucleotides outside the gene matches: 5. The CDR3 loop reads CASSPWTGGNQPQHF. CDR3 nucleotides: TGTGCCAGCAGTCCATGGACAGGGGGTAATCAGCCCCAGCATTTT.

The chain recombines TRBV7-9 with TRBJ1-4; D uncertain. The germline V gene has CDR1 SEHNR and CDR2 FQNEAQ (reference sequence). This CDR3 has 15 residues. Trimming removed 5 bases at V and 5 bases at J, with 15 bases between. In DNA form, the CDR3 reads TGTGCCAGCAGCCCGGCTCACAGAGACAATGAAAAACTGTTTTTT. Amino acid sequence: CASSPAHRDNEKLFF.

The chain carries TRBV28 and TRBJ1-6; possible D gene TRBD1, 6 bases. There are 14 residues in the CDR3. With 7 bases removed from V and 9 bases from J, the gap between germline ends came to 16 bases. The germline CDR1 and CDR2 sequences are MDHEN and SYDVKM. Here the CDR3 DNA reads TGTGCCAGCACCATCGACAGGAGAGGTTCACCCCTCCACTTT. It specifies CASTIDRRGSPLHF.

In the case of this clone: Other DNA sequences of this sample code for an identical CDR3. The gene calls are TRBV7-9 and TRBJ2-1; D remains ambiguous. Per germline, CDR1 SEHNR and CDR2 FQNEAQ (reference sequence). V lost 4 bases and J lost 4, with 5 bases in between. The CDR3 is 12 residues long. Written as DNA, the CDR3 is TGTGCCAGCAGCTCACGATACAATGAGCAGTTCTTC. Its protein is CASSSRYNEQFF.

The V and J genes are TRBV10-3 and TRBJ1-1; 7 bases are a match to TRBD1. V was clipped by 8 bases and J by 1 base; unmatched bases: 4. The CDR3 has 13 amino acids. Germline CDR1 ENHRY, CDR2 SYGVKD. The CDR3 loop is CAIGQAGNTEAFF. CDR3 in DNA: TGTGCCATCGGACAGGCGGGGAACACTGAAGCTTTCTTT.

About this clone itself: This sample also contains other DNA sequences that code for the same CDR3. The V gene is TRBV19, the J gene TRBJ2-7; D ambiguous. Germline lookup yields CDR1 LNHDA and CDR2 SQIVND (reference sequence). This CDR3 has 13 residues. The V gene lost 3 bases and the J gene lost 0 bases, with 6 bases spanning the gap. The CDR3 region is CASSIGPSYEQYF. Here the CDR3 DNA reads TGTGCCAGTAGTATTGGACCCTCCTACGAGCAGTACTTC.

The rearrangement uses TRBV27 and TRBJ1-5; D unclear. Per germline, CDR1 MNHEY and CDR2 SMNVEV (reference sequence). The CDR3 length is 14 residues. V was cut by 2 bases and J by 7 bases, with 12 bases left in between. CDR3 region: CASSLARIGQPQHF. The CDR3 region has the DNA TGTGCCAGCAGTTTAGCACGAATCGGACAGCCCCAGCATTTT.

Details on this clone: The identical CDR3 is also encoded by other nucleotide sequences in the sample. CDR3 sequence (DNA): TGTGCCAGCAGCCATCGGGACAGGGGCTACAATGAGCAGTTCTTC. This sequence encodes CASSHRDRGYNEQFF. This rearrangement joins TRBV7-9 to TRBJ2-1, with 10 bases aligning to TRBD1. Looked up from germline, CDR1 is SEHNR and CDR2 is FQNEAQ (reference sequence). This CDR3 comprises 15 residues. V shed 5 bases, J shed 3 bases, and the junction held 4 bases outside the gene matches.

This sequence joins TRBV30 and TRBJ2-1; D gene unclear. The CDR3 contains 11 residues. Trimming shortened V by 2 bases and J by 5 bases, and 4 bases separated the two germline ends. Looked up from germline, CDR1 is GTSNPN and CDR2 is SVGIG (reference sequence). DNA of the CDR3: TGTGCCTGGAGTACAGACAATGAGCAGTTCTTC. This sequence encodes CAWSTDNEQFF.